This passage covers 8 T cell receptor beta chains from one sample sequenced in a study of PD-L1 blockade in urothelial cancer (dated by TCRdb to about 2017). Libraries were built with the immunoSEQ multiplex PCR assay. TCRdb holds this immuneACCESS table with in-frame rearrangements only. Some clones are missing; in checked studies, unresolved V genes explain under half, and the rest has no known cause. Present in this sample are tens of thousands of clones, 82% of which were seen just once. The ten largest make up roughly 3.2% of the sample. Sequenced here: PBMCs, sampled around atezolizumab (anti-PD-L1) treatment. The receptors originated from an older man with urothelial cancer.

The chain carries TRBV2 and TRBJ2-1; D is uncertain. The CDR3 consists of 15 residues. Trimming stripped 2 bases from V and 4 bases from J, with 12 bases between. Germline CDR1 SNHLY, CDR2 FYNNEI. CDR3 DNA: TGTGCCAGCAGTGAATACGCAGTGTCTTACAATGAGCAGTTCTTC. Translated, it gives CASSEYAVSYNEQFF.

This clone was seen a few times. This chain links TRBV7-2 with TRBJ1-3; a possible D gene is TRBD1 (6 bases). CDR1 and CDR2 (germline): SGHTA, FQGNSA. The CDR3 sequence is 14 residues long. Trimming pared 4 bases from V and 3 bases from J, leaving 10 bases between. CDR3 nucleotide sequence: TGTGCCAGCAGCTCGAACAGGGTTGGAAACACCATATATTTT. This translates into CASSSNRVGNTIYF.

This chain uses TRBV4-3 with TRBJ2-2, with 8 bases identical to TRBD2. Germline V lookup: CDR1 LGHNA, CDR2 YSLEER. CDR3 length equals 17 residues. V dropped 0 bases and J dropped 3; count of bases not matched to a gene: 6. DNA for the CDR3: TGCGCCAGCAGCCAAGAAACCACTAGCGGATACACCGGGGAGCTGTTTTTT. It codes for CASSQETTSGYTGELFF.

The V gene is TRBV7-2, the J gene TRBJ2-7; 8 nucleotides agree with TRBD1. With V trimmed by 1 base and J by 6 bases, 14 bases remained unmatched. Germline V gene data show CDR1 as SGHTA and CDR2 as FQGNSA. The CDR3 runs 17 residues. CDR3 residues: CASSLGQGAIDVGEQYF. CDR3 DNA sequence: TGTGCCAGCAGCTTAGGCCAGGGGGCGATAGATGTGGGCGAGCAGTACTTC.

The V gene is TRBV7-8, the J gene TRBJ2-3, with D perhaps matching TRBD1 (5 bases). The CDR3 length is 17 residues. V lost 0 bases and J lost 6, with 19 bases in between. Germline CDR1 and CDR2: SGHVS and FQNEAQ. The DNA of the CDR3 is TGTGCCAGCAGCTTAGCCTCAAGTGGCGGAGCAGGGGATACGCAGTATTTT. It is translated as CASSLASSGGAGDTQYF.

J is TRBJ2-1 and V is TRBV7-3; TRBD1 agrees at 10 bases. From germline, CDR1 is SGHTA and CDR2 FQGTGA. V shed 5 bases and J 7 bases; nucleotides not matched to a gene: 8. The CDR3 is 15 amino acids. CDR3 sequence reads: CASSPGTGVTNEQFF. As DNA, the CDR3 is TGTGCCAGCAGCCCCGGGACAGGGGTTACGAATGAGCAGTTCTTC.

The chain has TRBV7-3 and TRBJ2-1; 9 positions agree with TRBD1. V trimming: 6 bases; J trimming: 9 bases; junction bases outside the gene matches: 6. Germline assignment: CDR1 SGHTA and CDR2 FQGTGA. This CDR3 contains 13 residues. CDR3 sequence (DNA): TGTGCCAGCAGTCCAACAGGGGGCGGTGAGCAGTTCTTC. Its translation: CASSPTGGGEQFF.

The rearrangement uses TRBV5-4 and TRBJ2-1; D might be TRBD1 (5 bases). The germline V gene encodes CDR1 SGHNT and CDR2 YYREEE (reference sequence). V shed 4 bases and J shed 3 bases, with 17 bases lying between them. CDR3 length: 16 residues. The CDR3 DNA reads TGTGCCAGCAGCCCTAAGATGACAGCGAGCTACAATGAGCAGTTCTTC. Protein sequence: CASSPKMTASYNEQFF.